Ten or more counts support the clone carrying this T cell receptor beta chain. Tagging with unique molecular identifiers was applied to individual cDNA molecules. TCRdb ran MiXCR on the 5' RACE reads and lists one entry per CDR3 protein. The table lists under 90,000 distinct CDR3 sequences, roughly an eighth of them singletons. This record comes from a study of early T cells in non-severe SARS-CoV-2 infection. Across the study: Unpaired chains resulted from sequencing bulk RNA of unsorted whole blood.

The specimen was whole blood. The source is an adult who was a healthcare worker with PCR-confirmed SARS-CoV-2 infection or an uninfected control (not recorded which).

The CDR3 loop is CASRRGTGEAPLHF. CDR3 nucleotides: TGCGCCAGCAGACGCGGGACAGGGGAAGCACCCCTCCACTTT. The rearrangement uses TRBV5-1 and TRBJ1-6, with 10 bases that match TRBD1. Per the germline V gene, CDR1 is SGHRS and CDR2 is YFSETQ. The CDR3 totals 14 residues. After removal of 5 bases from V and 11 bases from J, the junction contained 7 bases not matched to a gene.